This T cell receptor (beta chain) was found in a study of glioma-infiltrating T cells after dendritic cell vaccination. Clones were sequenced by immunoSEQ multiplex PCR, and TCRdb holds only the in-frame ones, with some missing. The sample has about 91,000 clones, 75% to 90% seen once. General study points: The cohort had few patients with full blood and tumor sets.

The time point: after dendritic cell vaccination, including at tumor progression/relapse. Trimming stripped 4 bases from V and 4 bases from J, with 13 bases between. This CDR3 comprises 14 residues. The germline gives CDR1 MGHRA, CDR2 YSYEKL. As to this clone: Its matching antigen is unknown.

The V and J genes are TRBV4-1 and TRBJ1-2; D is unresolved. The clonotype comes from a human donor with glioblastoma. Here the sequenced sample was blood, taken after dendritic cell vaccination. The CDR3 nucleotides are TGCGCCAGCAGCCGAGGGCGGGTAACCTATGGCTACACCTTC. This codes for CASSRGRVTYGYTF.